This T cell receptor beta chain was observed in a study of blood T cells in healthy people across ages. The CDR3 is 16 amino acids. Germline assignment: CDR1 LGHNA and CDR2 YSLEER. Unmatched junction bases numbered 11, after V lost 4 bases and J lost 5 bases. It was with a sample-barcoded 5' primer and a J-beta primer mix that a second PCR of about 6 to 12 cycles was run. MiXCR, applied by TCRdb to the 5' RACE reads, yields one record per CDR3 protein. The sample records 730,000 or so distinct CDR3 sequences, roughly 41% being singletons. The receptor was isolated from a woman aged 55 to 70 in good health. V usage is TRBV4-3 and J usage is TRBJ2-5; 9 nucleotides align to TRBD2. Sequencing was carried out using blood. The CDR3: CASSRQLAGEGETQYF. The CDR3, as DNA: TGCGCCAGCAGCCGACAATTAGCGGGAGAGGGCGAGACCCAGTACTTC.